The clone carrying this T cell receptor (beta chain) was recorded only once. These data belong to a study of blood T cell repertoires in COVID-19. As for the study in general: Collection of acute and convalescent COVID-19 samples took place in the United States, Italy and Spain. The cDNA or gDNA used as material had been derived from T cells, B-cell-depleted T cells, or PBMCs.

Produced via immunoSEQ multiplex PCR; TCRdb's table is partial and in-frame only. The table includes approximately 270,000 clones, approximately 88% detected once. With V trimmed by 4 bases and J by 4 bases, 7 bases remained unmatched. The CDR3 has 15 amino acids. Germline-derived CDR1 and CDR2 are KGHSH and LQKENI. Sequenced input: peripheral blood. This sequence originates from a man aged 50 to 60 with acute or convalescent COVID-19. The gene calls are TRBV18 and TRBJ2-5, with 9 bases matching TRBD1. The CDR3 protein is CASSQGQGEGETQYF. The CDR3 DNA sequence: TGTGCCAGCTCACAGGGACAGGGAGAGGGAGAGACCCAGTACTTC.